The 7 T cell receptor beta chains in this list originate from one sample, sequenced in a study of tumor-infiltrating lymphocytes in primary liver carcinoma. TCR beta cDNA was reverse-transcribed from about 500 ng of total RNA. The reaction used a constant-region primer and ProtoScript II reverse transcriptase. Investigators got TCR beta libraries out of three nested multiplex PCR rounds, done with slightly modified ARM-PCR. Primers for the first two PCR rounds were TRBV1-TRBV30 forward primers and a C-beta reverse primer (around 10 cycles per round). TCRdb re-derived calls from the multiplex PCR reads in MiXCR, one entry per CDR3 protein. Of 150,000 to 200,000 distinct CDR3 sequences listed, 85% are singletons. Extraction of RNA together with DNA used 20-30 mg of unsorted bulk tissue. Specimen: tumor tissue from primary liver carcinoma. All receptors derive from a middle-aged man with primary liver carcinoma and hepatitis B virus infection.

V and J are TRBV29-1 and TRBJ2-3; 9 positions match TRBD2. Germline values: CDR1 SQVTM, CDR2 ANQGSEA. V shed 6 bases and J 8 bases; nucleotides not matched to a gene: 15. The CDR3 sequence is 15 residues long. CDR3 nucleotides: TGCAGCGTCTCCGGGACTAGCAGTCGGGGAGTTACGCAGTATTTT. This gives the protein CSVSGTSSRGVTQYF.

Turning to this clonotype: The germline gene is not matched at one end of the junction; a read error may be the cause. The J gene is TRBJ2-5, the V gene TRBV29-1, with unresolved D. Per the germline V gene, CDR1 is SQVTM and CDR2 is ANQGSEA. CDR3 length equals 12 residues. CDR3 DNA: TGCAGTGGTATGGTCAGTGTAGAGACCCAGAACTTC. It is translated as CSGMVSVETQNF.

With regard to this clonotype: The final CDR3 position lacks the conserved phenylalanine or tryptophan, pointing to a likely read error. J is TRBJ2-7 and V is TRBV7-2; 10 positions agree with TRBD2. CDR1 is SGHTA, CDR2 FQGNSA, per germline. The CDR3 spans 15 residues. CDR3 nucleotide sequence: TGTGCTAGCAGCCTCGCTAGCGGGAGTGGTTACGAGCAGTACATC. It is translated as CASSLASGSGYEQYI.

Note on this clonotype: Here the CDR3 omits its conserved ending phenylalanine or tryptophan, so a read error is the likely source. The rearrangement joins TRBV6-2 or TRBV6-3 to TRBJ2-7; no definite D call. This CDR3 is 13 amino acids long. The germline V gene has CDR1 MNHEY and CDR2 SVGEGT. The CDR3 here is CASSYPYSYEQYL. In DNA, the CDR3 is TGTGCTAGTAGTTACCCGTATTCCTACGAGCAGTACTTA.

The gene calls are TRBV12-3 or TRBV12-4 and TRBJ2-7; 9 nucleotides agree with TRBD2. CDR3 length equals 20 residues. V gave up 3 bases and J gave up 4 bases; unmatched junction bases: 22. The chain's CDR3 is CASSFGEGASPGTSTYEQYF. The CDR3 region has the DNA TGTGCCAGCAGTTTCGGAGAGGGGGCTTCTCCCGGGACTAGCACATACGAGCAGTACTTC.

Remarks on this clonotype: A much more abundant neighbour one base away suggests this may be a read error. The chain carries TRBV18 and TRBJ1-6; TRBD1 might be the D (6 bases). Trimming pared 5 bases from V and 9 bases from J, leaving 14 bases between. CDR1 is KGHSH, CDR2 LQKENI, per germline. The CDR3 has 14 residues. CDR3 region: CASSSETGASPLHF. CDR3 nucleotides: TGTGCCAGCTCATCCGAGACAGGAGCTTCACCCCTCCACTTT.

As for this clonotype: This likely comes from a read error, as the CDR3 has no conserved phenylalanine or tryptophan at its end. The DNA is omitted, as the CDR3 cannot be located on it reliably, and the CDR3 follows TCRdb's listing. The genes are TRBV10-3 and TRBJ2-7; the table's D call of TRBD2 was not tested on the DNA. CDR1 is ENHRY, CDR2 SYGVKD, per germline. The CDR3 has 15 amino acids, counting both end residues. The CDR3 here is CAISYGTNDSYEHYS.